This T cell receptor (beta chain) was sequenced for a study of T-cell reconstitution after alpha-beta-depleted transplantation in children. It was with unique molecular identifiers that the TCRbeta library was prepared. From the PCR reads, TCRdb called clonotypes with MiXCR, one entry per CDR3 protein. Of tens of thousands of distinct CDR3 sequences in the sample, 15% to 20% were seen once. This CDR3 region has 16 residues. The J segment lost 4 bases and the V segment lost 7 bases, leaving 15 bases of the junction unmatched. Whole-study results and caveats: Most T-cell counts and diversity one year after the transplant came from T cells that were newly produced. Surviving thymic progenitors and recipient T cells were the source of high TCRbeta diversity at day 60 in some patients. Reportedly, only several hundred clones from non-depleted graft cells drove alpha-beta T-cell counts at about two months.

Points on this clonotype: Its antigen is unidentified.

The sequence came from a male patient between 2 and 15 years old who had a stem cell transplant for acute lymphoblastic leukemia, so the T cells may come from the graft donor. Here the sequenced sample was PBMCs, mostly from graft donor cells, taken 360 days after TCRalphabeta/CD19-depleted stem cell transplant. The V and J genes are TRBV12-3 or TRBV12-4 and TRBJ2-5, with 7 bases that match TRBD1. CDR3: CASKLSGQPNLETQYF. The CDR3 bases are TGTGCCAGCAAGTTGTCGGGACAGCCGAATTTAGAGACCCAGTACTTC.